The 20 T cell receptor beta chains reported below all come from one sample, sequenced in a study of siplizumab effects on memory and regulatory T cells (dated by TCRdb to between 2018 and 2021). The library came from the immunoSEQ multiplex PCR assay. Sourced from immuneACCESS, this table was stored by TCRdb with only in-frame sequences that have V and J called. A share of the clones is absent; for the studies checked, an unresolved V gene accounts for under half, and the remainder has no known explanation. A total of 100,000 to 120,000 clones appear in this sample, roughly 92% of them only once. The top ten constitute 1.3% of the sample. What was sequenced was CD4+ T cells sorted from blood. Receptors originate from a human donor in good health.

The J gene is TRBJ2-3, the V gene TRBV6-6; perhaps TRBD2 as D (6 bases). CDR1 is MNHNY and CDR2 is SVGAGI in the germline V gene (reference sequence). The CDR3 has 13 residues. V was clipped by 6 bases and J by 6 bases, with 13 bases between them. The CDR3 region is CASSSGGRDTQYF. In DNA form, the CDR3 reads TGTGCCAGCAGCAGTGGAGGGAGGGATACGCAGTATTTT.

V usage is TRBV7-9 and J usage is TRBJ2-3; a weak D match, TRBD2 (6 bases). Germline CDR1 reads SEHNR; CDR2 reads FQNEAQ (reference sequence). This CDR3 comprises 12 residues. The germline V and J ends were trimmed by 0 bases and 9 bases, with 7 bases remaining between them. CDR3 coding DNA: TGTGCCAGCAGCTTAGCCCGGGGGACGCAGTATTTT. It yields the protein CASSLARGTQYF.

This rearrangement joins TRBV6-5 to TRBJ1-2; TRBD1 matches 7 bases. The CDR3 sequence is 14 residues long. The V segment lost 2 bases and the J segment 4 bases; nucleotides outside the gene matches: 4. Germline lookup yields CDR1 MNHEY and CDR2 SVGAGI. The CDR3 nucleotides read TGTGCCAGCAGTTACAGGCAGGGGGTCTATGGCTACACCTTC. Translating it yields CASSYRQGVYGYTF.

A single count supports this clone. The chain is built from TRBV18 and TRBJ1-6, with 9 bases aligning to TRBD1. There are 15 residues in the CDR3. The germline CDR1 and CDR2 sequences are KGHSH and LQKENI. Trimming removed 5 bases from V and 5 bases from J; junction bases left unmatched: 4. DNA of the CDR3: TGTGCCAGCTCATCTGGGACAGGGCATAATTCACCCCTCCACTTT. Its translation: CASSSGTGHNSPLHF.

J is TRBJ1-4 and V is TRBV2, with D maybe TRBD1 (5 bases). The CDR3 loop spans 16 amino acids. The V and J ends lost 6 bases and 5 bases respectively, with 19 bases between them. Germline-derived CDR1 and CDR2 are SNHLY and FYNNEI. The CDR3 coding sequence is TGTGCCAGCAGGGGAAGTGGGGGAGTCGTAAATGAAAAACTGTTTTTT. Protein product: CASRGSGGVVNEKLFF. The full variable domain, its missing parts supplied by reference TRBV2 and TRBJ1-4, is EPEVTQTPSHQVTQMGQEVILRCVPISNHLYFYWYRQILGQKVEFLVSFYNNEISEKSEIFDDQFSVERPDGSNFTLKIRSTKLEDSAMYFCASRGSGGVVNEKLFFGSGTQLSVL.

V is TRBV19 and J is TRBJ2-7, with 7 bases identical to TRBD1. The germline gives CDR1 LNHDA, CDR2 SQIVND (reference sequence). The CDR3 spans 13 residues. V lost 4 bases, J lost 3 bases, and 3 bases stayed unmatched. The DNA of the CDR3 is TGTGCCAGTAGTAGGGACAGCCTCTACGAGCAGTACTTC. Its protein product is CASSRDSLYEQYF.

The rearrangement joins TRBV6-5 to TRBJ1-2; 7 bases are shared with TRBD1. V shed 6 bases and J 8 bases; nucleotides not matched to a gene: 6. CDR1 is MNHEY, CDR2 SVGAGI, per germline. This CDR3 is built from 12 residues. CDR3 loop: CASSRTGEGYTF. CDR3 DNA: TGTGCCAGCAGCCGCACAGGGGAAGGCTACACCTTC.

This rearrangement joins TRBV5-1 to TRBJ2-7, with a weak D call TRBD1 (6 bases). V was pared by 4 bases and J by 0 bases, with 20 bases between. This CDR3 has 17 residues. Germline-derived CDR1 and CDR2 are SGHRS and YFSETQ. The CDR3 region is CASSPVGTGLSSYEQYF. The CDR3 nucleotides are TGCGCCAGCAGCCCCGTTGGTACAGGGTTGAGCTCCTACGAGCAGTACTTC.

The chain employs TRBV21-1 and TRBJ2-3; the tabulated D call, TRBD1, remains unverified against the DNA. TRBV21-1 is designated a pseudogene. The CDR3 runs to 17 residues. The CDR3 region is CASSPLCGDTCTDTQYF. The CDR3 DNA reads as TGTGCCAGCAGCCCCTTGTGTGGGGACACCTGCACAGATACGCAGTATTTT.

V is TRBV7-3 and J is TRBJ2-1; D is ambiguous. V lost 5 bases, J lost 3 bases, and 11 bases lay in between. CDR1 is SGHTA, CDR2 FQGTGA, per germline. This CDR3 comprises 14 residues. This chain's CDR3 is CASSLGQVYNEQFF. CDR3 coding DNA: TGTGCCAGCAGCCTAGGTCAGGTCTACAATGAGCAGTTCTTC.

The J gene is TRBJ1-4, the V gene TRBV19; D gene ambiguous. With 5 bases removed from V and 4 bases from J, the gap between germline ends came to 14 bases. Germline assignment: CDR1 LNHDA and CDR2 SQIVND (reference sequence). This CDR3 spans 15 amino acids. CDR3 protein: CASSDPTSYNEKLFF. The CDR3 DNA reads TGTGCCAGTAGTGACCCGACGTCTTATAATGAAAAACTGTTTTTT.

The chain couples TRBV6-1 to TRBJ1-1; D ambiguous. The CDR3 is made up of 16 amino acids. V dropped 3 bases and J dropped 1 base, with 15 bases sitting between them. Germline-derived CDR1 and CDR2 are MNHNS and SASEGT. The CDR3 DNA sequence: TGTGCCAGCAGTGACCCGCTCCGACGGACGAACACTGAAGCTTTCTTT. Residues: CASSDPLRRTNTEAFF.

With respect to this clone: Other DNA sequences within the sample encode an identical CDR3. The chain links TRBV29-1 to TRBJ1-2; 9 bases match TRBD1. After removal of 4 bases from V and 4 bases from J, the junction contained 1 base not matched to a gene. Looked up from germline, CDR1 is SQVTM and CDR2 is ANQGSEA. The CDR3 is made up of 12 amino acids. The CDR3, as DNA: TGCAGCGTTGCGGGACAGGGCTATGGCTACACCTTC. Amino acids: CSVAGQGYGYTF.

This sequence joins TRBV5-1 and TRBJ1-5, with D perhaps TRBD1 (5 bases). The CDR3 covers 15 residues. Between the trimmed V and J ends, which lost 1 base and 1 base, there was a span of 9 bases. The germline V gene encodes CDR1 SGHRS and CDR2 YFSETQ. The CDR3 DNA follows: TGCGCCAGCAGCTTGACGGGGCTGAGCAATCAGCCCCAGCATTTT. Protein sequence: CASSLTGLSNQPQHF. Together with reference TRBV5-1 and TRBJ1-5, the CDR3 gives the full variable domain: KAGVTQTPRYLIKTRGQQVTLSCSPISGHRSVSWYQQTPGQGLQFLFEYFSETQRNKGNFPGRFSGRQFSNSRSEMNVSTLELGDSALYLCASSLTGLSNQPQHFGDGTRLSIL.

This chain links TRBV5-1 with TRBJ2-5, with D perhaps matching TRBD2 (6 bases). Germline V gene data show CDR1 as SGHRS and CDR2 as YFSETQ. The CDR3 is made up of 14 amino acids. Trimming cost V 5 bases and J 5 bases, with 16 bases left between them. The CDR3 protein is CASREGTPSETQYF. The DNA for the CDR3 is TGCGCCAGCAGGGAAGGGACTCCCTCGGAGACCCAGTACTTC.

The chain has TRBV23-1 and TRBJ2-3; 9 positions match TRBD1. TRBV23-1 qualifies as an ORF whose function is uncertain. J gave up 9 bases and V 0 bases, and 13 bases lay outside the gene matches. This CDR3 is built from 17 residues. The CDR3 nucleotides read TGCGCCAGCAGTCAATCCCACCGGGACAGGGCCTTAAGCACGCAGTATTTT. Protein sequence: CASSQSHRDRALSTQYF.

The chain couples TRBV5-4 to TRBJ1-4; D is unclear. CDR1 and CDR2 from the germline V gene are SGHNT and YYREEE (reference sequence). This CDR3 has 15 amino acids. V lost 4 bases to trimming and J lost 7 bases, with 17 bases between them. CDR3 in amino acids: CASSPDLLGSEKLFF. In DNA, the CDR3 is TGTGCCAGCAGCCCGGACCTCCTCGGGAGTGAAAAACTGTTTTTT.

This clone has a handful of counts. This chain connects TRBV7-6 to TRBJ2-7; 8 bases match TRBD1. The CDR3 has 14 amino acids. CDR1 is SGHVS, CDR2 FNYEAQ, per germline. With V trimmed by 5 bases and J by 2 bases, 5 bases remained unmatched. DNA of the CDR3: TGTGCCAGCAGCCCGACAGGGGATACCTACGAGCAGTACTTC. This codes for CASSPTGDTYEQYF.

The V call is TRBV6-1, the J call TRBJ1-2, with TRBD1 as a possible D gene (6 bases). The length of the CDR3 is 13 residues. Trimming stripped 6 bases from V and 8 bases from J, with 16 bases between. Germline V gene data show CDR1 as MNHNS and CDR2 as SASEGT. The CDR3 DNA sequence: TGTGCCAGCAGCGGACAGATAAACGGGGGCTACACCTTC. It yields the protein CASSGQINGGYTF.

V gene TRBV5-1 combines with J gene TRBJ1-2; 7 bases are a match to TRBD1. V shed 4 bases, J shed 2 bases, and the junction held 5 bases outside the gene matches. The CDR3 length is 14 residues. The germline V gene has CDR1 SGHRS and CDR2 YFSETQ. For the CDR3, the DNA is TGCGCCAGCAGCCCCGCGGACAGGAACTATGGCTACACCTTC. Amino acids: CASSPADRNYGYTF.